This T cell receptor (beta chain) was recovered during a study of blood T cell repertoires in COVID-19. Turning to the study itself: Acute-phase and convalescent COVID-19 samples originated in the United States, Italy and Spain. The analysed material was cDNA or gDNA that came from T cells, B-cell-depleted T cells, or PBMCs.

The count of this clone is one. The authors' processing: Reference gene primer amplification gave estimated nucleated cell counts. TCRdb's copy holds only in-frame clones and misses some; the assay was immunoSEQ multiplex PCR. For V, J and clone size, that table is used; D and trimming come from the DNA. The sample yields 40,000 or so clones, approximately 85% seen once. The CDR3 length is 15 residues. Germline trimming cut 1 base from V and 7 bases from J; bases unmatched to any gene: 5. Germline lookup yields CDR1 GTSNPN and CDR2 SVGIG (reference sequence). Sequenced material: peripheral blood. The V call is TRBV30, the J call TRBJ1-6; the match to TRBD1 covers 9 bases. This clonotype was sampled from a human donor in a cohort sampled during active COVID-19. In nucleotides, the CDR3 is TGTGCCTGGAGTGCCACCGGGACAGGGAATTCACCCCTCCACTTT. Encoded protein: CAWSATGTGNSPLHF.